The rows below give T cell receptor beta chains drawn from one sample of a study of Graves' ophthalmopathy and Graves' hyperthyroidism. Using its own MiXCR run on the multiplex PCR reads, TCRdb lists one record per CDR3 protein. Of around 170,000 distinct CDR3 sequences in the sample, approximately 38% were seen once. The sequenced sample consisted of peripheral blood. Receptors were obtained from a woman aged 40 to 50 with Graves' ophthalmopathy. CDR3s include the opening cysteine and the closing phenylalanine or tryptophan.

TRBV24-1,CATSDPDRVEETQYF
TRBV7-3,CASSLTGLPNTEAFF
TRBV11-2,CASRRVGTGELFF
TRBV12-3/TRBV12-4,CASSPPLGSGGYEQYF
TRBV5-1,CASRRQRDEQYF
TRBV7-9,CASIHSGRNTEAFF
TRBV7-9,CASSPRGDSYNSPLHF
TRBV12-3/TRBV12-4,CASSPSRPGGGQPQHF
TRBV6-2/TRBV6-3,CASSTGTGRNQPQHF
TRBV6-2/TRBV6-3,CASSGTGGQQPQHF
TRBV28,CASRPGGARGYTF
TRBV29-1,CSVPGLGSEQYF
TRBV12-3/TRBV12-4,CASSPPTDRTEAFF
TRBV20-1,CSARVSGQGALTLYEQYF
TRBV29-1,CSVRLGVSKNIQYF
TRBV6-1,CASSTGFVSYEQYF
TRBV30,CAWTTTGSSSYEQYF
TRBV7-2,CASSLGVTTNEKLFF
TRBV7-2,CASSYGLGAYENIQYF
TRBV15,CATSRGVSNQPQHF
TRBV20-1,CSAPMEGPANYGYTF
TRBV20-1,CSANPRGGGELFF
TRBV12-3/TRBV12-4,CALGRGPNQPQHF
TRBV29-1,CSADPTFMRNTEAFF
TRBV18,CASSDRAWQPQHF
TRBV20-1,CSASAGTSGEETQYF
TRBV4-1,CASSSAGVETQYF
TRBV10-3,CAISEGRAETQYF
TRBV7-3,CASSFASDQETQYF
TRBV6-2/TRBV6-3,CASRPLLASGELFF
TRBV11-2,CASSSEPSEQYF
TRBV7-2,CASIGQLNTGELFF
TRBV6-1,CASSDAPGTSRETQYF
TRBV12-3/TRBV12-4,CASSSQGTGGEQYF
TRBV27,CASSLSLVTSFVYEQYF
TRBV7-2,CASSIVGGSNEQYF
TRBV20-1,CSAVSDTSGNTIYF
TRBV28,CASSTGHGFDGYTF
TRBV7-3,CASSKQGGTEAFF
TRBV6-2/TRBV6-3,CASSFGEQYF
TRBV7-9,CASSLVGRGIYEQYF
TRBV29-1,CSVDMAGGSYGYTF
TRBV10-3,CATTRNRSPDTQYF
TRBV27,CASGLAGGQYEQYF
TRBV12-3/TRBV12-4,CASSLTATANYGYTF
TRBV12-3/TRBV12-4,CASSLFGGSGGTEAFF
TRBV6-1,CASTGTKETQYF
TRBV7-2,CASSRQGGTEAFF
TRBV24-1,CATSDPSYTEAFF
TRBV2,CASSDLGENTGGRAFF
TRBV6-1,CASSGQGGRTEAFF
TRBV12-3/TRBV12-4,CASSLCGGNTGELFF
TRBV24-1,CATSTGRTDGYTF
TRBV20-1,CSARRQYSYEQYF
TRBV12-3/TRBV12-4,CASSRGQDNEQFF
TRBV7-2,CASSLWDYLQETQYF
TRBV27,CASSLFGTANTEAFF
TRBV7-6,CASSLAPPGAFF